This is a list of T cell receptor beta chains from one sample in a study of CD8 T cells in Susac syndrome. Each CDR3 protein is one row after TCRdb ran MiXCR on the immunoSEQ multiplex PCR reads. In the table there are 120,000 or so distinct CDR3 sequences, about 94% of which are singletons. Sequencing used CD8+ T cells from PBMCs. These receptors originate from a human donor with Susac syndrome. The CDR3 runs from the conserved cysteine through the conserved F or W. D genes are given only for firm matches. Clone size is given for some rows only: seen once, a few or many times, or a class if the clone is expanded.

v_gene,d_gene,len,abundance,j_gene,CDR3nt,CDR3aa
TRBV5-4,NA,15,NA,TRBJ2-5,TGTGCCAGCAGCTTGAGGGGGATCCTCCAAGAGACCCAGTACTTC,CASSLRGILQETQYF
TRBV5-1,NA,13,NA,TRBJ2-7,TGCGCCAGCAGCTTGAAACTAGCCGGCGAGCAGTACTTC,CASSLKLAGEQYF
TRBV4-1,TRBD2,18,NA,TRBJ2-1,TGCGCCAGCAGCCAAGAAAGAGGGATTAGCGGGCTTTACAATGAGCAGTTCTTC,CASSQERGISGLYNEQFF
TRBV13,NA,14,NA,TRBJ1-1,TGTGCCAGCAGCTGGAGACAGATTAGCACTGAAGCTTTCTTT,CASSWRQISTEAFF
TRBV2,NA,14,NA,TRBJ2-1,TGTGCCAGCAGTGAGCCCGGTGAGTCCAATGAGCAGTTCTTC,CASSEPGESNEQFF
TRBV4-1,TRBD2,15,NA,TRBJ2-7,TGCGCCAGCAGCCAAGGAGGTAGCGGGGGCTACGAGCAGTACTTC,CASSQGGSGGYEQYF
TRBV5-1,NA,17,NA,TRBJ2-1,TGCGCCAGCAGCTTGGCCGTGGAGGGGGGTATTTACAATGAGCAGTTCTTC,CASSLAVEGGIYNEQFF
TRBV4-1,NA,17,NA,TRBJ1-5,TGCGCCAGCAGCCAAGATGGGACGGATTATAGCAATCAGCCCCAGCATTTT,CASSQDGTDYSNQPQHF
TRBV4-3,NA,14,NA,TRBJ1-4,TGCGCCAGCAGCGAACAAGCAACTAATGAAAAACTGTTTTTT,CASSEQATNEKLFF
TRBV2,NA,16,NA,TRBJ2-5,TGTGCCAGCAGTGAAGCAATAACAGCCTTACAGAAGACCCAGTACTTC,CASSEAITALQKTQYF
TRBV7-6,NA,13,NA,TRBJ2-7,TGTGCCAGCAGCTTAAGAAGCGCGCACGAGCAGTACTTC,CASSLRSAHEQYF
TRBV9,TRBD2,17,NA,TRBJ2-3,TGTGCCAGCAGCGCCCGTCTAGCGGGAGGGATCACAGATACGCAGTATTTT,CASSARLAGGITDTQYF
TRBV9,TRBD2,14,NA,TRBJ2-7,TGTGCCAGCAGCCCCGGGACTATGGACTACGAGCAGTACTTC,CASSPGTMDYEQYF
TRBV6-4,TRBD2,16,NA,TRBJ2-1,TGTGCCAGCAGTGACTCCGGCGGGGGGGCCTACAATGAGCAGTTCTTC,CASSDSGGGAYNEQFF
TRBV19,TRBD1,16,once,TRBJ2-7,TGTGCCAGTAGTATACTGACAGGGCCTCTCTCCTACGAGCAGTACTTC,CASSILTGPLSYEQYF
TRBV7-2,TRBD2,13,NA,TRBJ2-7,TGTGCCAGCAGCATGCGACTAGCAGGCGAGCAGTACTTC,CASSMRLAGEQYF
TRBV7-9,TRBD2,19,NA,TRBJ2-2,TGTGCCAGCACCTGGGAGGGGACGGGAGGCACCGCGAACACCGGGGAGCTGTTTTTT,CASTWEGTGGTANTGELFF
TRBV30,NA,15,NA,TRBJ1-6,TGTGCCTGGAGTGTACTGGGCTCCTATAATTCACCCCTCCACTTT,CAWSVLGSYNSPLHF
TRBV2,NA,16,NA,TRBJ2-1,TGTGCCAGCAGTGGCCTGAGGACAGAGGGGTACAATGAGCAGTTCTTC,CASSGLRTEGYNEQFF
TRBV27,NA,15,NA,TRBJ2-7,TGTGCCAGCAGTCCTGGAGGGGGCGATCTCTACGAGCAGTACTTC,CASSPGGGDLYEQYF
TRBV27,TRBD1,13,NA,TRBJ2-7,TGTGCCAGCAGTCGAAAACAGGGGCGCGAGCAGTACTTC,CASSRKQGREQYF
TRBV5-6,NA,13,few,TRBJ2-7,TGTGCCAGCAGTTCCGGGACCTCCTACGAGCAGTACTTC,CASSSGTSYEQYF
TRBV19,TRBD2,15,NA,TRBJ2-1,TGTGCCAGTACCCTACTAGCGGGGGCCTACAATGAGCAGTTCTTC,CASTLLAGAYNEQFF
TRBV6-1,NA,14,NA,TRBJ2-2,TGTGCCAGCAGTTTGTCAGGGGAAAACGGGGAGCTGTTTTTT,CASSLSGENGELFF
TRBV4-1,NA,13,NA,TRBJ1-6,TGCGCCAGCAGCCAAGCAGGGACTTCACCCCTCCACTTT,CASSQAGTSPLHF
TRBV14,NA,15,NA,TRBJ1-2,TGTGCCAGTTCTGCGAGAAACGACAGGCACGAGGGCTACACCTTC,CASSARNDRHEGYTF
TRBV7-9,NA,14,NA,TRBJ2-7,TGTGCCAGCAGCTTCGACCTGGGCCCATACGAGCAGTACTTC,CASSFDLGPYEQYF
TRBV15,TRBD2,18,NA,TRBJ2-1,TGTGCCACCAGCAGAGACCCTCTACTAGCGGATATCTACAATGAGCAGTTCTTC,CATSRDPLLADIYNEQFF
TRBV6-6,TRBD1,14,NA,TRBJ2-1,TGTGCCAGCAGTTACCGGGGGACAGGCGAAAAGCAGTTCTTC,CASSYRGTGEKQFF
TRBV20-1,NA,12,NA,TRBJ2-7,TGCAGTGCTAGAGGGCCAGACTACGAGCAGTACTTC,CSARGPDYEQYF
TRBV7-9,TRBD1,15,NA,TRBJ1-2,TGTGCCAGCAGCTCCTCGGGACAGGGAGGCTATGGCTACACCTTC,CASSSSGQGGYGYTF
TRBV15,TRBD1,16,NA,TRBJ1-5,TGTGCCACCAGCATCCTAACGGGGGACAGGGGTCAGCCCCAGCATTTT,CATSILTGDRGQPQHF
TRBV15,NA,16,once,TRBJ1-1,TGTGCCACCAGCAGGTCCCCCTCGGGGGGGAACACTGAAGCTTTCTTT,CATSRSPSGGNTEAFF
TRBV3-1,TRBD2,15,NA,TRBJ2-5,TGTGCCAGCAGCCAGGGACTAGCGCACCAAGAGACCCAGTACTTC,CASSQGLAHQETQYF
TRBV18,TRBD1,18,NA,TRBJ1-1,TGTGCCAGCTCAGAGGGGACAGGGGGCGAGGGCATGAACACTGAAGCTTTCTTT,CASSEGTGGEGMNTEAFF
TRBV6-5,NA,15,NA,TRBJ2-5,TGTGCCAGCAGTTACTCGTGGCAGATTCAAGAGACCCAGTACTTC,CASSYSWQIQETQYF
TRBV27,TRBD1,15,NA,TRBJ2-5,TGTGCCAGCCGAAACGACAGGGAATACCAAGAGACCCAGTACTTC,CASRNDREYQETQYF
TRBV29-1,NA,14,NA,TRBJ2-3,TGCAGCGTTGAAGAGGGGATCCTCACAGATACGCAGTATTTT,CSVEEGILTDTQYF
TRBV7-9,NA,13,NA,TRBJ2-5,TGTGCCAGCAGCTTATTAGGCCTAGAGACCCAGTACTTC,CASSLLGLETQYF
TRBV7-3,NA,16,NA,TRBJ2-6,TGTGCCAGCAGCGCCGACGGGTACTCTGGGGCCAACGTCCTGACTTTC,CASSADGYSGANVLTF
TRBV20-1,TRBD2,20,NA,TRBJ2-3,TGCAGTGCTAGAGGGGTCACTAGCGGCCCCCTGTTGCAGGGCACAGATACGCAGTATTTT,CSARGVTSGPLLQGTDTQYF
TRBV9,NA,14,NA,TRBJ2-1,TGTGCCAGCAGCGTAGGGCTACCAGACAATGAGCAGTTCTTC,CASSVGLPDNEQFF
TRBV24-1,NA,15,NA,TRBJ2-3,TGTGCCACCAGGGACAGAACGGGGGGCACAGATACGCAGTATTTT,CATRDRTGGTDTQYF
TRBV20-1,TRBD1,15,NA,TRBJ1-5,TGCAGTGCCCCGCTGACAGGGCAACCCAATCAGCCCCAGCATTTT,CSAPLTGQPNQPQHF